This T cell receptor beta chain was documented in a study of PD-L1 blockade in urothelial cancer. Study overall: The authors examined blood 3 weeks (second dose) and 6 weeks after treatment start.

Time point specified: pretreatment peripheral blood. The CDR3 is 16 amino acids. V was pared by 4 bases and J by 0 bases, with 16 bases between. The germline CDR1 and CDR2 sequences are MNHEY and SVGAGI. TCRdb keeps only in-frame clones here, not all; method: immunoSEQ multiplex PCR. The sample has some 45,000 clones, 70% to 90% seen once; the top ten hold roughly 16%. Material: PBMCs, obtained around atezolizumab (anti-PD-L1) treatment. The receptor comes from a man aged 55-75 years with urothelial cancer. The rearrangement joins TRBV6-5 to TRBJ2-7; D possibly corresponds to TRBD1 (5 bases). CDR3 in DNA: TGTGCCAGCAGTTCAGAAGCGTACAGGAGCTCCTACGAGCAGTACTTC. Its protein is CASSSEAYRSSYEQYF.